This T cell receptor (beta chain) was captured by sequencing in a study of human T cells and chemical hapten exposure. Whole-study context: Doses of diphenylcyclopropenone went to the patients' scalps weekly throughout the roughly 22-week study.

This CDR3 comprises 12 residues. V was clipped by 11 bases and J by 4 bases, with 14 bases between them. Unique molecular identifiers were affixed to discrete cDNA molecules within the library. In the original workflow: The number of TCRs in each sample had a median of about 96,000 and spanned about 23,224 to 690,600. TCRdb reprocessed the RACE reads via MiXCR and lists one record per CDR3 protein. For this entry, the V and J calls and clone size follow TCRdb and not the study's own pipeline. This table has 100,000 or so distinct CDR3 sequences, roughly a tenth appearing once. Time point of the sample: patch test 1, 2 weeks after DPC sensitization. The treatment here: therapeutic diphenylcyclopropenone sensitization with weekly scalp DPC. Someone pulled total RNA out of unfractionated whole blood.

J is TRBJ1-1 and V is TRBV12-3 or TRBV12-4; tentatively, D is TRBD1 (5 bases). The specimen was whole blood, collected in connection with sensitization to the hapten diphenylcyclopropenone (DPC). This TCR derives from a man aged 35-49 years with alopecia areata. Some clones in this sample may be carry-over from other donors' samples. DNA of the CDR3: TGTGCCGTAAAGGGGTTTAGCACTGAAGCTTTCTTT. Amino acids: CAVKGFSTEAFF.